The clone carrying this T cell receptor (beta chain) has only one observation. Its antigen is unknown. This CDR3 has 14 residues. Germline V gene sequence: CDR1 SGHRS, CDR2 YFSETQ. V shed 4 bases and J shed 3 bases, with 10 bases lying between them. These data originate in a study of cytomegalovirus exposure and HLA in healthy donors. General observations from the study: In vitro, three CMV-associated chains proved specific for CMV antigens. Later analysis associated a missense DCLRE1C variant with TCR beta V- and J-gene trimming. Some TCR beta chains (more than 150 of them) were listed as cytomegalovirus-associated. Previous analysis showed most TCR beta V segments were productive about 87% or about 30% of the time.

13 Jbeta primers and 60 Vbeta primers were used for the PCR. Assay used: immunoSEQ multiplex PCR; TCRdb lists only in-frame clones, some missing. The data show roughly 180,000 clones, with roughly 80% seen just once and 1.5% held by the top ten. The chain links TRBV5-1 to TRBJ1-4; a possible D gene is TRBD1 (5 bases). Sequenced: PBMCs. This sequence was found in a man aged 40-55 years in good health and CMV-seronegative. CDR3 nucleotides: TGCGCCAGCAGCGAACAGGCGTCTAATGAAAAACTGTTTTTT. Protein sequence: CASSEQASNEKLFF. The full variable domain, its missing parts supplied by reference TRBV5-1 and TRBJ1-4, is KAGVTQTPRYLIKTRGQQVTLSCSPISGHRSVSWYQQTPGQGLQFLFEYFSETQRNKGNFPGRFSGRQFSNSRSEMNVSTLELGDSALYLCASSEQASNEKLFFGSGTQLSVL.